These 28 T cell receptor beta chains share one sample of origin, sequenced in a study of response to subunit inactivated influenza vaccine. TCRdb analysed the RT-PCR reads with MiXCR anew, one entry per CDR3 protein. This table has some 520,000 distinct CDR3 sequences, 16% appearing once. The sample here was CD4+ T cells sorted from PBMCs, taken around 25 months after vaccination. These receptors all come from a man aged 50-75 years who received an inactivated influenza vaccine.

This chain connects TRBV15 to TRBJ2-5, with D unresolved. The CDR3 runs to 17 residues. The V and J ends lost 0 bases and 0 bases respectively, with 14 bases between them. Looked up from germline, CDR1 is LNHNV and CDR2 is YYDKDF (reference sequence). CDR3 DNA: TGTGCCACCAGCAGAGATTTCAGGCCTTCGGACCAAGAGACCCAGTACTTC. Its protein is CATSRDFRPSDQETQYF.

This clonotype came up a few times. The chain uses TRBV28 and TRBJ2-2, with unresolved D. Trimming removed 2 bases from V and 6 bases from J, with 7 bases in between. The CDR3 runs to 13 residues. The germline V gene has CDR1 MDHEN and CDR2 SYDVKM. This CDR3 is CASSLGNAGELFF. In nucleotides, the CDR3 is TGTGCCAGCAGTTTAGGTAACGCCGGGGAGCTGTTTTTT.

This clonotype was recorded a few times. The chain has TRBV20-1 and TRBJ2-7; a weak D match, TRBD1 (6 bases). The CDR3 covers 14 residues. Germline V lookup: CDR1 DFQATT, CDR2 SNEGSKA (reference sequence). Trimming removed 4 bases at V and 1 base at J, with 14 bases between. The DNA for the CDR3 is TGCAGTGCTACTCGAAGGGGGTCGTCCTACGAGCAGTACTTC. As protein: CSATRRGSSYEQYF.

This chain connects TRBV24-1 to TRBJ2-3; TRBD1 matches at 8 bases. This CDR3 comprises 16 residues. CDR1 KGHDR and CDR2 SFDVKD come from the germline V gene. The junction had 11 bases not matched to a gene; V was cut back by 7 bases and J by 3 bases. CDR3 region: CATSQGQGRSTDTQYF. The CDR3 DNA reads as TGTGCCACCAGCCAAGGACAGGGAAGGAGTACAGATACGCAGTATTTT.

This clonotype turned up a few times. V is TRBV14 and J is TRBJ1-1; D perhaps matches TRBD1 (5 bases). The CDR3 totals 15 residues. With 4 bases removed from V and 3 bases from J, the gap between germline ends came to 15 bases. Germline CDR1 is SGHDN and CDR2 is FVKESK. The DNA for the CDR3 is TGTGCCAGCAGCCCCTGGGCCCAAGGGGACACTGAAGCTTTCTTT. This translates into CASSPWAQGDTEAFF.

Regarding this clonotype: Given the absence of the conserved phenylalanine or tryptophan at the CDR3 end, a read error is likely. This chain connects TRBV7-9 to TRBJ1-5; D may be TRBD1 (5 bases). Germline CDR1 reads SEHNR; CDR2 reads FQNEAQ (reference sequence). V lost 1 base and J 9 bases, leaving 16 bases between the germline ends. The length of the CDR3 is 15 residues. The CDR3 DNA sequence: TGTGCCAGCAGCTTAGATCCGGGACCGACACGGCCCCAGCATTCT. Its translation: CASSLDPGPTRPQHS.

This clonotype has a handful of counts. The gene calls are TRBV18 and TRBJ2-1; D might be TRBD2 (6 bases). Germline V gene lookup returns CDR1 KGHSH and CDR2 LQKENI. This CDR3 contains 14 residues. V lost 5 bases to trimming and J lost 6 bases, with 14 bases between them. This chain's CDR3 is CASSASTSTNEQFF. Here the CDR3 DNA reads TGTGCCAGCTCAGCCTCGACTAGTACCAATGAGCAGTTCTTC.

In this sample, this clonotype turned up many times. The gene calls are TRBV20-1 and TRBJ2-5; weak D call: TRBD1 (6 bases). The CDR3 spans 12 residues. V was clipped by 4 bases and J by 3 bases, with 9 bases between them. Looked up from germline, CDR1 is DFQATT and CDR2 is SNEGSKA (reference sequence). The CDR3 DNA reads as TGCAGTGCTACCCGGACAGAAGAGACCCAGTACTTC. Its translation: CSATRTEETQYF.

The chain's CDR3 is CASSQSRAGEQYF. Written as DNA, the CDR3 is TGTGCCAGCAGCCAGTCCAGGGCGGGAGAGCAGTACTTC. The chain employs TRBV14 and TRBJ2-7; TRBD2 is a possible D gene (6 bases). The CDR3 contains 13 residues. V was pared by 3 bases and J by 7 bases, with 13 bases between. In germline, CDR1 is SGHDN, CDR2 FVKESK.

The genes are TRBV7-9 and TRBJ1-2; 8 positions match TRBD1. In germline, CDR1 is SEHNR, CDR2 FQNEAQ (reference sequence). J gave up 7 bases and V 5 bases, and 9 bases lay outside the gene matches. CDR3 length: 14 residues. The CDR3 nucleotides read TGTGCCAGCAGCGACCCTAGGACAGGGTTTGGCTACACCTTC. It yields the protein CASSDPRTGFGYTF.

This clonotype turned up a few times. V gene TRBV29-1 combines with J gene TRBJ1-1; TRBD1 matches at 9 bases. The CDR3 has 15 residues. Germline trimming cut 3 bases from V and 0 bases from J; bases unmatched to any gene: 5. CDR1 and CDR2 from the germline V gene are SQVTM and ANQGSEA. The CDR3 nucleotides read TGCAGCGTTGATAACGGACAGGGGATGAACACTGAAGCTTTCTTT. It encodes CSVDNGQGMNTEAFF.

CDR3 loop: CASSQDPRQGLGYTF. As DNA, the CDR3 is TGCGCCAGCAGCCAAGATCCCCGACAGGGCCTTGGCTACACCTTC. The chain has TRBV4-3 and TRBJ1-2; 7 nucleotides line up with TRBD1. Germline V gene lookup returns CDR1 LGHNA and CDR2 YSLEER. The CDR3 covers 15 residues. V trimming: 0 bases; J trimming: 7 bases; junction bases outside the gene matches: 8.

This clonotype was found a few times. DNA of the CDR3: TGTGCCACCAGCAGACCTAGCGGGAGCTCCTACAATGAGCAGTTCTTC. Its translation: CATSRPSGSSYNEQFF. V is TRBV15 and J is TRBJ2-1; 10 bases are shared with TRBD2. This CDR3 is 16 amino acids long. V shed 2 bases, J shed 0 bases, and the junction held 1 base outside the gene matches. Per germline, CDR1 LNHNV and CDR2 YYDKDF (reference sequence).

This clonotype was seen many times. The CDR3 nucleotides read TGTGCCACCTCACCGGGGGCCCGGATCGGAAACACCATATATTTT. Its translation is CATSPGARIGNTIYF. The V call is TRBV19, the J call TRBJ1-3, with D perhaps matching TRBD1 (6 bases). The germline gives CDR1 LNHDA, CDR2 SQIVND (reference sequence). Trimming removed 10 bases at V and 4 bases at J, with 20 bases between. The CDR3 is made up of 15 amino acids. Based on the CDR3 plus reference TRBV19 and TRBJ1-3, the full variable domain is DGGITQSPKYLFRKEGQNVTLSCEQNLNHDAMYWYRQDPGQGLRLIYYSQIVNDFQKGDIAEGYSVSREKKESFPLTVTSAQKNPTAFYLCATSPGARIGNTIYFGEGSWLTVV.

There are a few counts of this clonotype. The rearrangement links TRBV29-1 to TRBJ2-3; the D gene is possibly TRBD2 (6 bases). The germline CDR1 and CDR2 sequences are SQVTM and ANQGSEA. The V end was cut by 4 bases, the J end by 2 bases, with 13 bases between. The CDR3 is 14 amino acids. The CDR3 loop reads CSVVIAGLTDTQYF. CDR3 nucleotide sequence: TGCAGCGTTGTTATCGCGGGACTCACAGATACGCAGTATTTT.

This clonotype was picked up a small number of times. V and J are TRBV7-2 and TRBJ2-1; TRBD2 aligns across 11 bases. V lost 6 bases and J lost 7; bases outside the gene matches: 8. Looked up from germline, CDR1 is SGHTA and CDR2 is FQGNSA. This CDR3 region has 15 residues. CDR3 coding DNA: TGTGCCAGCAGTAACGTAGCGGGAGGGTCGAATGAGCAGTTCTTC. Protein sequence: CASSNVAGGSNEQFF.

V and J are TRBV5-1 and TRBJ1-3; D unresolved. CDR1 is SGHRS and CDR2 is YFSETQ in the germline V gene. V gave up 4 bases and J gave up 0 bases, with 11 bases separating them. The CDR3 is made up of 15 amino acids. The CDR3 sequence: CASSTIGDSGNTIYF. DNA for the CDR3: TGCGCCAGCAGCACAATTGGTGACTCTGGAAACACCATATATTTT. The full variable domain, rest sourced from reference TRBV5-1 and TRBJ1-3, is KAGVTQTPRYLIKTRGQQVTLSCSPISGHRSVSWYQQTPGQGLQFLFEYFSETQRNKGNFPGRFSGRQFSNSRSEMNVSTLELGDSALYLCASSTIGDSGNTIYFGEGSWLTVV.

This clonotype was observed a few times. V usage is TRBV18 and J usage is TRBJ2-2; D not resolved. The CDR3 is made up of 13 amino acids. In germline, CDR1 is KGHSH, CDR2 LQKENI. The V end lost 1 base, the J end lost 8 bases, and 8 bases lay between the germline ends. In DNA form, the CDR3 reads TGTGCCAGCTCACCACAGGTGACGGGGGAGCTGTTTTTT. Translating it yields CASSPQVTGELFF.

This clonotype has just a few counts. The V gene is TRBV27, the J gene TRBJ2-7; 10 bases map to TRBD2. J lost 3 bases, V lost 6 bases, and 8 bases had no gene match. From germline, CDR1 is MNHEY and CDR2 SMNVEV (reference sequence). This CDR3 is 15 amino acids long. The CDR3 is CASRPGTSADYEQYF. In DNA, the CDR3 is TGTGCCAGCAGGCCCGGGACTAGCGCCGACTACGAGCAGTACTTC.

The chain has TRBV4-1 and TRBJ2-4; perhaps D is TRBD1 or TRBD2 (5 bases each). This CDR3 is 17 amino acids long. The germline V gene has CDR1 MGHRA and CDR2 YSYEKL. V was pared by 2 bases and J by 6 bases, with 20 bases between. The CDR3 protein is CASSQLPGPGKRNIQYF. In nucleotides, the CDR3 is TGCGCCAGCAGCCAACTTCCGGGACCTGGGAAGAGAAACATTCAGTACTTC.

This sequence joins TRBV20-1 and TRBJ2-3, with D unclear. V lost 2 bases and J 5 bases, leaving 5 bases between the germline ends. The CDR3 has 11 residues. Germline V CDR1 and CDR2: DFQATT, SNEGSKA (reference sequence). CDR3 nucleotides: TGCAGTGCTAGACTCCGAGATACGCAGTATTTT. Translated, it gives CSARLRDTQYF.

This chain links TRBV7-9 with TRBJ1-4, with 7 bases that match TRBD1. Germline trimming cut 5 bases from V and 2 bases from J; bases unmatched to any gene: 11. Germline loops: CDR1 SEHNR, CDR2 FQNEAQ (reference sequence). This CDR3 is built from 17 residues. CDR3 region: CASSARQGWVTNEKLFF. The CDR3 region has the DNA TGTGCCAGCAGCGCTAGACAGGGATGGGTGACTAATGAAAAACTGTTTTTT.

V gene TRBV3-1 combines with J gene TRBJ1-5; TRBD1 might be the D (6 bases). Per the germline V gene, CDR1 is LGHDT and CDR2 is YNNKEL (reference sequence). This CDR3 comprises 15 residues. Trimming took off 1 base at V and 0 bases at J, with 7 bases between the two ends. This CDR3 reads CASSQAGASNQPQHF. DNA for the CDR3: TGTGCCAGCAGCCAAGCGGGGGCTAGCAATCAGCCCCAGCATTTT.

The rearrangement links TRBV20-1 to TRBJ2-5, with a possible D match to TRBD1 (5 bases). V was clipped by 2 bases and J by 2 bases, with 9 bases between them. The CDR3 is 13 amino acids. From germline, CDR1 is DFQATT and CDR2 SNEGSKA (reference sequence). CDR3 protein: CSARFRVQETQYF. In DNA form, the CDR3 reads TGCAGTGCTAGATTCAGGGTACAAGAGACCCAGTACTTC.

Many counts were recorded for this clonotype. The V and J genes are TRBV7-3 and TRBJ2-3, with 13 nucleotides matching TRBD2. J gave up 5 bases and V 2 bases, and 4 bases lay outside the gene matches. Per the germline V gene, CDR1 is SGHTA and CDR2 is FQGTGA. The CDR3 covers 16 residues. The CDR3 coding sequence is TGTGCCAGCAGCTTAGGACTAGCGGGAGTTGTAGATACGCAGTATTTT. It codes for CASSLGLAGVVDTQYF.

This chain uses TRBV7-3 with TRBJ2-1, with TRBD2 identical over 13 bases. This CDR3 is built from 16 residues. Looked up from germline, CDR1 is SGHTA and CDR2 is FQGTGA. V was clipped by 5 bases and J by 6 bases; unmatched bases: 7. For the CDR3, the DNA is TGTGCCAGCAGCCCTGAACTAGCGGGAGGGCCCAATGAGCAGTTCTTC. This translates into CASSPELAGGPNEQFF.

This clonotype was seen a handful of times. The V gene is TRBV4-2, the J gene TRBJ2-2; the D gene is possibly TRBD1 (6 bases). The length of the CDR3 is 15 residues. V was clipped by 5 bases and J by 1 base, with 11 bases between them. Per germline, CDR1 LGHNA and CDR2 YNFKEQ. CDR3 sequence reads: CASSSGVGNTGELFF. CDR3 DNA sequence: TGTGCCAGCAGCTCAGGGGTTGGGAACACCGGGGAGCTGTTTTTT.

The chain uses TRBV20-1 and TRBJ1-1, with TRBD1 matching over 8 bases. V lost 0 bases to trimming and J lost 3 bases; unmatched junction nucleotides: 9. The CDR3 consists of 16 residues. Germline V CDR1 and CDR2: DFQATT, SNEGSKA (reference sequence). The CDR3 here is CSARDFVRGQDTEAFF. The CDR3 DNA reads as TGCAGTGCTAGAGATTTCGTCAGGGGGCAGGACACTGAAGCTTTCTTT.